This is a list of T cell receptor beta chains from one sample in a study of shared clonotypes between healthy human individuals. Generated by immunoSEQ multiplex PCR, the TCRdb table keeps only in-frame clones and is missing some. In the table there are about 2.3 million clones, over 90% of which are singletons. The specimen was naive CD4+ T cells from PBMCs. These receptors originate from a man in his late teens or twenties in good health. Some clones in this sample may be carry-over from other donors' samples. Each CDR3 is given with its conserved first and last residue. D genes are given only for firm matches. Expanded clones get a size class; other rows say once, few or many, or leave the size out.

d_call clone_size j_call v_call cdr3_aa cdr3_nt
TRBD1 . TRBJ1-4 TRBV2 CASSPGQGPEKLFF TGTGCCAGCAGCCCCGGACAGGGCCCTGAAAAACTGTTTTTT
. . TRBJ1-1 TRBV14 CASSQRILEGSTEAFF TGTGCCAGCAGCCAGAGGATCCTAGAGGGGAGCACTGAAGCTTTCTTT
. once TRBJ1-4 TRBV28 CASSFIEGREKLFF TGTGCCAGCAGTTTTATAGAGGGGAGGGAAAAACTGTTTTTT
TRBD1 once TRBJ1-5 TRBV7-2 CASSLVTGIHQPQHF TGTGCCAGCAGCTTAGTGACAGGGATCCATCAGCCCCAGCATTTT
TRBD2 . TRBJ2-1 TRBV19 CASRKGLAGVDEQFF TGTGCCAGTAGGAAGGGACTAGCGGGAGTCGATGAGCAGTTCTTC
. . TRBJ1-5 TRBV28 CASGYNVNQPQHF TGTGCCAGCGGATACAACGTCAATCAGCCCCAGCATTTT
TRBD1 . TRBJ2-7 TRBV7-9 CASSLQTGGVEQYF TGTGCCAGCAGCTTACAGACAGGGGGCGTCGAGCAGTACTTC
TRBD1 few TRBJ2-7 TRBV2 CASSDSGQGYEQYF TGTGCCAGCAGTGATAGTGGACAGGGATACGAGCAGTACTTC
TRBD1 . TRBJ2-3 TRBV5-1 CASSGGQGGTDTQYF TGCGCCAGCAGCGGGGGACAGGGAGGAACAGATACGCAGTATTTT
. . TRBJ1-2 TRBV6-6 CASSYSKHTF TGTGCCAGCAGTTACTCGAAGCACACCTTC
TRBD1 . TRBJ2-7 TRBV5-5 CASRLRTGGYEQYF TGTGCCAGCAGGTTACGAACAGGGGGCTACGAGCAGTACTTC
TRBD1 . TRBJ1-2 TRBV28 CASSSGGLGQGVYGYTF TGTGCCAGCAGTTCGGGAGGACTCGGACAGGGGGTCTATGGCTACACCTTC
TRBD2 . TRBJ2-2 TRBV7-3 CASSLGTSGNTGELFF TGTGCCAGCAGCCTAGGGACTAGCGGCAACACCGGGGAGCTGTTTTTT
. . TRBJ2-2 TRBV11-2 CASSFDRWAGELFF TGTGCCAGCAGCTTCGACAGGTGGGCCGGGGAGCTGTTTTTT
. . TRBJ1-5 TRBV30 CAWSPGRSSNQPQHF TGTGCCTGGAGCCCCGGCAGGAGTAGCAATCAGCCCCAGCATTTT
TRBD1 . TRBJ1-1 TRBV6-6 CASSNRQGRTEAFF TGTGCCAGCAGTAACCGACAGGGCAGGACTGAAGCTTTCTTT
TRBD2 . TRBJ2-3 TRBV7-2 CASSEGGGRGDTQYF TGTGCCAGCAGCGAAGGGGGCGGGAGGGGAGATACGCAGTATTTT
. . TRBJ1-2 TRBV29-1 CSVFGGYGYTF TGCAGCGTTTTTGGGGGCTATGGCTACACCTTC
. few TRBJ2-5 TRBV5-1 CASSLGVQETQYF TGCGCCAGCAGCTTGGGGGTACAAGAGACCCAGTACTTC
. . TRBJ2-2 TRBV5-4 CASSPLGGLTGELFF TGTGCCAGCAGCCCGCTCGGTGGGCTAACTGGGGAGCTGTTTTTT
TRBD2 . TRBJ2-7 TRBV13 CASRYSSGRSYEQYF TGTGCCAGCAGATATAGCAGCGGGAGGTCCTACGAGCAGTACTTC
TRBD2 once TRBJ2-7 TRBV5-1 CASSSSGSSYEQYF TGCGCCAGCAGCTCGAGCGGGAGCTCCTACGAGCAGTACTTC
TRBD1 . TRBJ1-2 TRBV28 CASSLGGDSHYGYTF TGTGCCAGCAGTTTAGGCGGGGACAGCCATTATGGCTACACCTTC
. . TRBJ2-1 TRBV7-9 CASSYTINPYNEQFF TGTGCCAGCAGCTATACCATTAACCCCTACAATGAGCAGTTCTTC
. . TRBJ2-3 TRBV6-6 CASNDRPTDTQYF TGTGCCAGCAATGACAGACCCACAGATACGCAGTATTTT
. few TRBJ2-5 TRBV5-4 CASSLYQETQYF TGTGCCAGCAGCTTGTACCAAGAGACCCAGTACTTC
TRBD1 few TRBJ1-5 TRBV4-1 CASSRGTEDNQPQHF TGCGCCAGCAGCCGAGGGACAGAAGACAATCAGCCCCAGCATTTT
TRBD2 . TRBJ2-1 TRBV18 CASSPTAGGYNEQFF TGTGCCAGCTCACCGACGGCGGGGGGGTACAATGAGCAGTTCTTC
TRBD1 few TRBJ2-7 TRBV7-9 CASSTRDSHYEQYF TGTGCCAGCAGCACCAGGGACAGCCACTACGAGCAGTACTTC
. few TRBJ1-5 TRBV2 CASSEESGQHF TGTGCCAGCAGTGAAGAGTCTGGGCAGCATTTT
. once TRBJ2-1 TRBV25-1 CASSEPGVHNEQFF TGTGCCAGCAGTGAACCGGGAGTCCACAATGAGCAGTTCTTC
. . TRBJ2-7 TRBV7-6 CASSPGGHSHEQYF TGTGCCAGCAGCCCTGGGGGACATTCCCACGAGCAGTACTTC
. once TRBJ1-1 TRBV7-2 CASSLVGGGTEAFF TGTGCCAGCAGCTTAGTGGGGGGCGGGACTGAAGCTTTCTTT
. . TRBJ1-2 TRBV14 CASSRGGRGYGYTF TGTGCCAGCAGCCGTGGGGGCAGGGGCTATGGCTACACCTTC
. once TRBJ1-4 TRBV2 CASSVQRINEKLFF TGTGCCAGCAGTGTACAGAGGATTAATGAAAAACTGTTTTTT
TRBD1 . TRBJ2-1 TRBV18 CASSEHPGQGRNEQFF TGTGCCAGCTCAGAACACCCGGGACAGGGTAGGAATGAGCAGTTCTTC
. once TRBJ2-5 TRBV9 CASSVAGAPSPQETQYF TGTGCCAGCAGCGTAGCTGGGGCCCCATCCCCCCAAGAGACCCAGTACTTC
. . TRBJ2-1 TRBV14 CASSQDRVSEQFF TGTGCCAGCAGCCAAGATAGAGTGAGTGAGCAGTTCTTC